This T cell receptor (beta chain) was profiled in a study of blood T cell repertoires in COVID-19. Study overall: Sites across the United States, Italy and Spain contributed samples from acute and convalescent COVID-19. T cells, B-cell-depleted T cells, or PBMCs provided the cDNA or gDNA that served as material.

J was trimmed by 1 base and V by 4 bases; bases with no gene match: 2. The CDR3 covers 16 residues. Germline-derived CDR1 and CDR2 are SGHTA and FQGNSA. Original methodology: Amplified reference gene primers provided the basis for estimating nucleated cell counts. Some clones are missing from TCRdb's copy, which holds only in-frame ones; the method was immunoSEQ multiplex PCR. That table gives V, J and clone size, and the DNA gave D and trimming. The data contain about 280,000 clones, approximately 83% of them singletons. Material for sequencing was peripheral blood. The chain uses TRBV7-2 and TRBJ2-2; 11 bases match TRBD2. The TCR sequence derives from a woman between 65 and 79 years old with acute or convalescent COVID-19. CDR3 protein: CASSSLAGGNTGELFF. The CDR3 region has the DNA TGTGCCAGCAGCTCCCTAGCGGGGGGGAACACCGGGGAGCTGTTTTTT.